This T cell receptor (beta chain) was identified in a study of long-term antiretroviral therapy in people with HIV. Notes on the study in general: Clones with expansion before ART led the repertoire at all time points. Blood collection from about 2004 to 2017 possibly occurred under older ART regimens.

The assay used was immunoSEQ (version v3.0), run at survey level. Generated by immunoSEQ multiplex PCR, the TCRdb table keeps only in-frame clones and is missing some. The profile covers 20,000 or so clones, with 76% appearing a single time and around 14% taken by the ten largest. Turning to this clone: Antigen: not known.

The V gene end was trimmed by 2 bases and the J gene end by 9 bases; junction bases not matched to a gene: 8. The germline gives CDR1 GTSNPN, CDR2 SVGIG (reference sequence). CDR3 length equals 16 residues. The sample was unsorted PBMCs, taken 0.5 years before starting antiretroviral therapy. V and J are TRBV30 and TRBJ2-1; TRBD2 matches 15 bases. The TCR sequence derives from a woman between 50 and 59 years old with HIV. The chain's CDR3 is CAWSHGTSGGQGEQFF. The CDR3 DNA sequence: TGTGCCTGGAGTCACGGGACTAGCGGGGGGCAGGGTGAGCAGTTCTTC.